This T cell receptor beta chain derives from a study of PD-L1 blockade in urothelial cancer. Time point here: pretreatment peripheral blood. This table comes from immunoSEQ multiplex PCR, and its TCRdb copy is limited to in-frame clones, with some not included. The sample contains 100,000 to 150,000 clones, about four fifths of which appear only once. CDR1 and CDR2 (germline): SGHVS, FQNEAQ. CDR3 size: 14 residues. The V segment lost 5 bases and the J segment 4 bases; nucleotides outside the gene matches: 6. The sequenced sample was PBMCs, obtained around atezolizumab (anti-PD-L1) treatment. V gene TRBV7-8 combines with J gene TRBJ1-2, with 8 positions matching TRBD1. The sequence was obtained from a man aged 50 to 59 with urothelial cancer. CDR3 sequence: CASSRQGISYGYTF. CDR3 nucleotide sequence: TGTGCCAGCAGCCGACAGGGGATCAGCTATGGCTACACCTTC.